These 5 T cell receptor beta chains came from one sample sequenced in a study of response to subunit inactivated influenza vaccine. TCRdb used MiXCR to reprocess the RT-PCR reads, holding one entry per CDR3 protein. The sample records about 580,000 distinct CDR3 sequences, less than 15% being singletons. This specimen consisted of PBMCs from blood, obtained about 12 days after vaccination. All receptors come from a man aged 45-65 years who received an inactivated influenza vaccine.

The table lists this clonotype with a few counts. V usage is TRBV11-2 and J usage is TRBJ2-5; D is uncertain. The CDR3 has 17 residues. V gave up 0 bases and J gave up 0 bases, with 14 bases separating them. Germline values: CDR1 SGHAT, CDR2 FQNNGV. CDR3 sequence reads: CASSLDWVSLYQETQYF. CDR3 bases: TGTGCCAGCAGCTTAGATTGGGTCTCTTTATACCAAGAGACCCAGTACTTC.

The CDR3 sequence: CASSIGASGSYEQFF. DNA for the CDR3: TGTGCCAGTAGTATTGGGGCTAGCGGGAGCTATGAGCAGTTCTTC. The chain recombines TRBV19 with TRBJ2-1; 10 nucleotides align to TRBD2. V was pared by 3 bases and J by 8 bases, with 7 bases of the junction left unmatched. Germline V lookup: CDR1 LNHDA, CDR2 SQIVND (reference sequence). The CDR3 consists of 15 residues. Together with reference TRBV19 and TRBJ2-1, the CDR3 gives the full variable domain: DGGITQSPKYLFRKEGQNVTLSCEQNLNHDAMYWYRQDPGQGLRLIYYSQIVNDFQKGDIAEGYSVSREKKESFPLTVTSAQKNPTAFYLCASSIGASGSYEQFFGPGTRLTVL.

This clonotype appeared a single time. The gene calls are TRBV2 and TRBJ1-4, with TRBD1 matching 7 bases. The V segment lost 6 bases and the J segment 8 bases; nucleotides outside the gene matches: 12. This CDR3 is built from 15 residues. CDR1 and CDR2 (germline): SNHLY, FYNNEI. CDR3 DNA sequence: TGTGCCAGCAGCCTCCGACAGGGTCTAGGGGAAAAACTGTTTTTT. Residues: CASSLRQGLGEKLFF.

This clonotype has at least ten counts. V usage is TRBV6-2 or TRBV6-3 and J usage is TRBJ2-5; TRBD1 matches 8 bases. This CDR3 contains 14 residues. Germline assignment: CDR1 MNHEY and CDR2 SVGEGT. Losses at the gene ends were 4 bases for V and 2 bases for J; bases not matched to a gene: 3. The CDR3 sequence: CASSLDRVQETQYF. In DNA form, the CDR3 reads TGTGCCAGCAGTTTGGACAGGGTTCAAGAGACCCAGTACTTC.

This chain links TRBV10-3 with TRBJ1-6, with D possibly TRBD1 on 5 matching bases. Between the trimmed V and J ends, which lost 2 bases and 6 bases, there was a span of 8 bases. This CDR3 contains 14 residues. From germline, CDR1 is ENHRY and CDR2 SYGVKD. CDR3 sequence (DNA): TGTGCCATCAGTGAGGTGGGGGGTAATTCACCCCTCCACTTT. Its protein is CAISEVGGNSPLHF.